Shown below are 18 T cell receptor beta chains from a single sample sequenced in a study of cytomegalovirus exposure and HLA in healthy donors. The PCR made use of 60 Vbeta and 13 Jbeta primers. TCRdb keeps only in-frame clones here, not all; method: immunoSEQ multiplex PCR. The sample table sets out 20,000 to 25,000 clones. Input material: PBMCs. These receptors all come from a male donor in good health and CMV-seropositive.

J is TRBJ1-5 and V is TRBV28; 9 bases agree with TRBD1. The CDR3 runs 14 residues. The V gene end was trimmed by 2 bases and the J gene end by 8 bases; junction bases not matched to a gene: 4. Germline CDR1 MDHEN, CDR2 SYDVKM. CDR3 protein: CASSLGQGSKPQHF. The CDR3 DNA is TGTGCCAGCAGTTTAGGACAGGGGTCCAAGCCCCAGCATTTT.

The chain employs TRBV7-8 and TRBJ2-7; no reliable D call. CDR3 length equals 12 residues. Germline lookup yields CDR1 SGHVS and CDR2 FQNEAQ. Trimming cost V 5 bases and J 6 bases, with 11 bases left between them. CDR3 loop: CASSPRPAEQYF. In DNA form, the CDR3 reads TGTGCCAGCAGCCCCAGGCCTGCCGAGCAGTACTTC.

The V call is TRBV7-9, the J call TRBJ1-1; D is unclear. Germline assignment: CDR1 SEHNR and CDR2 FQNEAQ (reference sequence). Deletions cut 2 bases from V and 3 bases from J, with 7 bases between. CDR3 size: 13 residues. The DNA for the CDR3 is TGTGCCAGCAGCTTAAGAACAGACACTGAAGCTTTCTTT. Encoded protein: CASSLRTDTEAFF.

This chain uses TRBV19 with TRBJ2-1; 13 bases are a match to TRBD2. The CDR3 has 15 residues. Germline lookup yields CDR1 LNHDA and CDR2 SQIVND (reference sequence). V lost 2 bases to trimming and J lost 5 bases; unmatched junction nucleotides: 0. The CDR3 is CASSITSGGDNEQFF. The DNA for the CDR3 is TGTGCCAGTAGTATAACTAGCGGGGGGGACAATGAGCAGTTCTTC.

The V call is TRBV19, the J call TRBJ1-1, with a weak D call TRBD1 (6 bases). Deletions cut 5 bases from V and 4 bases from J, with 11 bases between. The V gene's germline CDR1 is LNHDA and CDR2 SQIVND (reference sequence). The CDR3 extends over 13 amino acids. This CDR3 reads CASSLGHFTEAFF. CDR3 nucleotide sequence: TGTGCCAGTAGTTTGGGACACTTCACTGAAGCTTTCTTT.

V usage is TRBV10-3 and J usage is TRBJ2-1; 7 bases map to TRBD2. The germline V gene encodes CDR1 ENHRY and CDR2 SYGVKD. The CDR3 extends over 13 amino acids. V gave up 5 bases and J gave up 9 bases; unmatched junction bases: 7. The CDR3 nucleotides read TGTGCCATCAGTAGCGGGGAGGTTGGTGAGCAGTTCTTC. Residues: CAISSGEVGEQFF.

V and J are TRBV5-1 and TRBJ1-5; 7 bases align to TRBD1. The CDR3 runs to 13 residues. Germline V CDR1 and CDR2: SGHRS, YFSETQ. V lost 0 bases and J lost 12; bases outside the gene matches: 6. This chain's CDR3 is CASSLEQGFIQHF. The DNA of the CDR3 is TGCGCCAGCAGCTTGGAACAGGGGTTTATCCAGCATTTT.

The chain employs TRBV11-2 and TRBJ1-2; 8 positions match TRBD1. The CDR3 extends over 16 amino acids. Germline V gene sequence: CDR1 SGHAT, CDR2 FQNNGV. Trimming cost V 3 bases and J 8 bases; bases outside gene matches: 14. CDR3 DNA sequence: TGTGCCAGCAGCTTCTCCGGGACAGGAGGCCTGGGGGGCTACACCTTC. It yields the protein CASSFSGTGGLGGYTF.

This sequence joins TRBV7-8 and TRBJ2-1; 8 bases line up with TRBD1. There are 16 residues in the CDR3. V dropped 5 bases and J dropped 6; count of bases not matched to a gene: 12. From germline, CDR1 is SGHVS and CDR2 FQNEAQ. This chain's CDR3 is CASSGGTGTGANEQFF. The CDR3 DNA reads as TGTGCCAGCAGCGGCGGGACAGGAACGGGGGCCAATGAGCAGTTCTTC.

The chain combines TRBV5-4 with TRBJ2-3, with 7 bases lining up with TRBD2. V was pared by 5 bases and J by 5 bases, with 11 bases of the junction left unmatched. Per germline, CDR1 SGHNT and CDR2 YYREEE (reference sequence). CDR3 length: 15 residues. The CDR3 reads CASRRQTSNQDTQYF. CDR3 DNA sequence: TGTGCCAGCAGACGACAGACTAGCAATCAAGATACGCAGTATTTT.

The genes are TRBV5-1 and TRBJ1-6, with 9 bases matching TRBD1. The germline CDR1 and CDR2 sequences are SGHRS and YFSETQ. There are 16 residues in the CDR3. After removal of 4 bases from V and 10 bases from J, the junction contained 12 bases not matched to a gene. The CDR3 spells CASSAGRDRAGSPLHF. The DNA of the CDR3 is TGCGCCAGCAGCGCGGGCCGGGACAGGGCTGGGTCACCCCTCCACTTT.

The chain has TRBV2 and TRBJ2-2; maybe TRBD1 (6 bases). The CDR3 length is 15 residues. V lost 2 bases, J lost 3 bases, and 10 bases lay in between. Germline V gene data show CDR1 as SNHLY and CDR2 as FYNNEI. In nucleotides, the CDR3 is TGTGCCAGCAGTGAAAATGGGGGCTACACCGGGGAGCTGTTTTTT. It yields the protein CASSENGGYTGELFF.

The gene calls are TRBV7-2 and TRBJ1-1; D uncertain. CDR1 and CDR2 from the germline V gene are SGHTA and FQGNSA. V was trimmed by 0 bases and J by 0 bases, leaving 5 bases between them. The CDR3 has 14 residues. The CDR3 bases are TGTGCCAGCAGCTTAGCGGCGGTGAACACTGAAGCTTTCTTT. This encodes CASSLAAVNTEAFF. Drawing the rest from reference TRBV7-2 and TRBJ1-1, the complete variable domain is GAGVSQSPSNKVTEKGKDVELRCDPISGHTALYWYRQSLGQGLEFLIYFQGNSAPDKSGLPSDRFSAERTGGSVSTLTIQRTQQEDSAVYLCASSLAAVNTEAFFGQGTRLTVV.

DNA of the CDR3: TGTGCCAGCACGGGACGACAGGAGGCCCAAGAGACCCAGTACTTC. Amino acid sequence: CASTGRQEAQETQYF. V usage is TRBV6-6 and J usage is TRBJ2-5, with D possibly being TRBD1 (6 bases). The CDR3 loop spans 15 amino acids. Trimming shortened V by 7 bases and J by 1 base, and 16 bases separated the two germline ends. Germline-derived CDR1 and CDR2 are MNHNY and SVGAGI (reference sequence).

CDR3 in DNA: TGTGCCAGCAACAGGGGCGAGCACTCTGGGGCCAACGTCCTGACTTTC. It translates to CASNRGEHSGANVLTF. The gene calls are TRBV25-1 and TRBJ2-6, with 7 nucleotides matching TRBD1. This CDR3 spans 16 amino acids. V was pared by 7 bases and J by 0 bases, with 6 bases of the junction left unmatched. Germline V CDR1 and CDR2: MGHDK, SYGVNS.

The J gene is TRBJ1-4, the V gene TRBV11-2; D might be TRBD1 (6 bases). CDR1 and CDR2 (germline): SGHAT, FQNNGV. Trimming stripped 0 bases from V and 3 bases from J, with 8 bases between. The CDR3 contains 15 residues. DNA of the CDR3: TGTGCCAGCAGCTTAGAGGGACAACCTAATGAAAAACTGTTTTTT. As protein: CASSLEGQPNEKLFF.

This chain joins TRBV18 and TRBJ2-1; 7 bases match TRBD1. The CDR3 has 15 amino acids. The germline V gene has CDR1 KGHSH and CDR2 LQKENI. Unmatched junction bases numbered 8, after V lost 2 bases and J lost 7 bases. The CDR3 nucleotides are TGTGCCAGCTCACCATCAACGGGACAGCTAAATGAGCAGTTCTTC. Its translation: CASSPSTGQLNEQFF.

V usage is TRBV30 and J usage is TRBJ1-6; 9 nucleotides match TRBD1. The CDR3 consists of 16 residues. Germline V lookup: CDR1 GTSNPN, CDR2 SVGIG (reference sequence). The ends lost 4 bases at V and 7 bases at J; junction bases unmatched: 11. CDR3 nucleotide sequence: TGTGCCTGGACTCCCGGGACAGGGTATAAGAATTCACCCCTCCACTTT. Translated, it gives CAWTPGTGYKNSPLHF. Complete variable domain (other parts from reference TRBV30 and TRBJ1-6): SQTIHQWPATLVQPVGSPLSLECTVEGTSNPNLYWYRQAAGRGLQLLFYSVGIGQISSEVPQNLSASRPQDRQFILSSKKLLLSDSGFYLCAWTPGTGYKNSPLHFGNGTRLTVT.